Following are 27 T cell receptor beta chains from one sample sequenced in a study of cytomegalovirus exposure and HLA in healthy donors. The PCR was carried out with 60 Vbeta primers and 13 Jbeta primers. The table came from immunoSEQ multiplex PCR; TCRdb's copy has only in-frame clones and leaves some out. The sample yields about 190,000 clones, roughly 86% seen once. The sample consisted of PBMCs. These receptors were taken from a woman between 18 and 29 years old in good health and CMV-seronegative.

Only one count was recorded for this clone. This chain joins TRBV27 and TRBJ1-5; maybe TRBD1 (5 bases). Germline values: CDR1 MNHEY, CDR2 SMNVEV (reference sequence). The CDR3 loop spans 14 amino acids. V gave up 4 bases and J gave up 0 bases, with 7 bases separating them. CDR3 bases: TGTGCCAGCAGTTGGGGCTATAGCAATCAGCCCCAGCATTTT. It encodes CASSWGYSNQPQHF.

Worth noting for this clone: Distinct nucleotide sequences in the sample also encode this CDR3. The V call is TRBV19, the J call TRBJ1-2; perhaps TRBD1 as D (5 bases). CDR1 is LNHDA, CDR2 SQIVND, per germline (reference sequence). Trimming cost V 2 bases and J 7 bases, with 20 bases left between them. The CDR3 has 16 residues. For the CDR3, the DNA is TGTGCCAGTAGTATAAATCAGGGTTCAACGCTGGCTGGCTACACCTTC. Translating it yields CASSINQGSTLAGYTF.

The chain employs TRBV5-1 and TRBJ2-5, with a possible D match to TRBD1 (6 bases). V shed 0 bases and J shed 4 bases, with 7 bases lying between them. The germline gives CDR1 SGHRS, CDR2 YFSETQ. This CDR3 spans 13 amino acids. The CDR3 loop is CASSLDRAETQYF. The CDR3 DNA follows: TGCGCCAGCAGCTTGGACAGGGCAGAGACCCAGTACTTC.

This chain uses TRBV5-1 with TRBJ2-5; D is unclear. This CDR3 is 13 amino acids long. CDR1 and CDR2 from the germline V gene are SGHRS and YFSETQ. With 2 bases removed from V and 5 bases from J, the gap between germline ends came to 10 bases. CDR3: CASSLRPQETQYF. Written as DNA, the CDR3 is TGCGCCAGCAGCTTACGACCACAGGAGACCCAGTACTTC.

The V gene is TRBV2, the J gene TRBJ1-6, with a possible D match to TRBD1 (6 bases). The CDR3 totals 13 residues. Looked up from germline, CDR1 is SNHLY and CDR2 is FYNNEI. V was trimmed by 4 bases and J by 6 bases, leaving 7 bases between them. CDR3 coding DNA: TGTGCCAGCAGTGGACAGGTTAATTCACCCCTCCACTTT. This gives the protein CASSGQVNSPLHF.

This chain joins TRBV7-8 and TRBJ2-7; TRBD1 aligns across 10 bases. Germline V gene sequence: CDR1 SGHVS, CDR2 FQNEAQ. The CDR3 sequence is 15 residues long. The junction had 10 bases not matched to a gene; V was cut back by 5 bases and J by 6 bases. CDR3 sequence: CASSPGTGEIGEQYF. The CDR3 DNA reads TGTGCCAGCAGCCCGGGGACAGGGGAGATTGGCGAGCAGTACTTC.

The rearrangement uses TRBV7-9 and TRBJ2-6, with no clear D. V lost 10 bases and J 2 bases, leaving 12 bases between the germline ends. Germline values: CDR1 SEHNR, CDR2 FQNEAQ (reference sequence). The CDR3 has 14 residues. DNA for the CDR3: TGTGCCAAACAGCCCCTGACTGGGGCCAACGTCCTGACTTTC. This gives the protein CAKQPLTGANVLTF.

In its sample, this clone was seen a few times. This sequence joins TRBV18 and TRBJ1-2; 7 bases are shared with TRBD1. The CDR3 contains 14 residues. J lost 4 bases, V lost 0 bases, and 2 bases had no gene match. From germline, CDR1 is KGHSH and CDR2 LQKENI. The CDR3 DNA reads as TGTGCCAGCTCACCACCGGGACAGCTCTATGGCTACACCTTC. It codes for CASSPPGQLYGYTF.

The chain couples TRBV6-6 to TRBJ2-1; 10 nucleotides line up with TRBD2. The germline gives CDR1 MNHNY, CDR2 SVGAGI (reference sequence). CDR3 length equals 16 residues. With V trimmed by 4 bases and J by 7 bases, 10 bases remained unmatched. The CDR3 DNA reads as TGTGCCAGCAGTTCATTAAGCGGGAGGGCCTTTAATGAGCAGTTCTTC. Protein product: CASSSLSGRAFNEQFF.

The chain links TRBV5-1 to TRBJ1-1, with a weak D call TRBD1 (5 bases). The CDR3 runs 15 residues. Trimming removed 4 bases at V and 1 base at J, with 14 bases between. Germline assignment: CDR1 SGHRS and CDR2 YFSETQ. The CDR3 region is CASSLAGLRNTEAFF. The CDR3 region has the DNA TGCGCCAGCAGCCTCGCGGGACTCAGGAACACTGAAGCTTTCTTT. The full variable domain, with the rest looked up from reference TRBV5-1 and TRBJ1-1, is KAGVTQTPRYLIKTRGQQVTLSCSPISGHRSVSWYQQTPGQGLQFLFEYFSETQRNKGNFPGRFSGRQFSNSRSEMNVSTLELGDSALYLCASSLAGLRNTEAFFGQGTRLTVV.

The chain couples TRBV27 to TRBJ2-1; 9 bases are shared with TRBD2. Trimming at V came to 2 bases and at J to 7 bases, leaving 9 bases not matched to a gene. Germline-derived CDR1 and CDR2 are MNHEY and SMNVEV (reference sequence). The CDR3 totals 16 residues. CDR3 sequence: CASSLDSAGGGNEQFF. The CDR3 DNA is TGTGCCAGCAGTTTAGACTCGGCGGGAGGGGGGAATGAGCAGTTCTTC.

The chain has TRBV5-1 and TRBJ1-2; D remains unclear. The CDR3 length is 15 residues. The germline CDR1 and CDR2 sequences are SGHRS and YFSETQ. The V gene lost 4 bases and the J gene lost 2 bases, with 15 bases spanning the gap. CDR3 in DNA: TGCGCCAGCAGCCTTACCGAGGGTATAAACTATGGCTACACCTTC. It encodes CASSLTEGINYGYTF.

The chain joins TRBV25-1 to TRBJ2-7; 9 nucleotides match TRBD1. Germline V lookup: CDR1 MGHDK, CDR2 SYGVNS. This CDR3 spans 14 amino acids. Trimming took 5 bases from V and 1 from J; bases not matched to a gene: 3. The CDR3 DNA reads as TGTGCCAGCAGTTGGACAGGGGATTCCTACGAGCAGTACTTC. Translation: CASSWTGDSYEQYF.

The V call is TRBV6-6, the J call TRBJ1-1; 9 bases match TRBD1. From germline, CDR1 is MNHNY and CDR2 SVGAGI (reference sequence). Trimming removed 8 bases from V and 7 bases from J; junction bases left unmatched: 11. The CDR3 totals 14 residues. Here the CDR3 reads CASGMDRGFIEAFF. CDR3 in DNA: TGTGCCAGCGGCATGGACAGGGGTTTCATTGAAGCTTTCTTT.

The chain combines TRBV15 with TRBJ2-5, with D possibly TRBD1 on 5 matching bases. V was shortened by 1 base and J by 0 bases, with 9 bases between the two germline ends. The length of the CDR3 is 15 residues. The V gene's germline CDR1 is LNHNV and CDR2 YYDKDF (reference sequence). The DNA of the CDR3 is TGTGCCACCAGCAGAGGAGGCAGGGACCAAGAGACCCAGTACTTC. Amino acid sequence: CATSRGGRDQETQYF. Based on the CDR3 plus reference TRBV15 and TRBJ2-5, the full variable domain is DAMVIQNPRYQVTQFGKPVTLSCSQTLNHNVMYWYQQKSSQAPKLLFHYYDKDFNNEADTPDNFQSRRPNTSFCFLDIRSPGLGDTAMYLCATSRGGRDQETQYFGPGTRLLVL.

The rearrangement uses TRBV18 and TRBJ1-3; no definite D call. The V gene's germline CDR1 is KGHSH and CDR2 LQKENI. The CDR3 extends over 14 amino acids. The V gene lost 5 bases and the J gene lost 0 bases, with 8 bases spanning the gap. The CDR3 protein is CASSVMASGNTIYF. DNA for the CDR3: TGTGCCAGCTCAGTCATGGCCTCTGGAAACACCATATATTTT. Looking up the rest from reference TRBV18 and TRBJ1-3 gives the full variable domain: NAGVMQNPRHLVRRRGQEARLRCSPMKGHSHVYWYRQLPEEGLKFMVYLQKENIIDESGMPKERFSAEFPKEGPSILRIQQVVRGDSAAYFCASSVMASGNTIYFGEGSWLTVV.

V and J are TRBV2 and TRBJ2-7, with 8 bases aligning to TRBD1. In germline, CDR1 is SNHLY, CDR2 FYNNEI. This CDR3 contains 14 residues. J gave up 0 bases and V 3 bases, and 1 base lay outside the gene matches. Here the CDR3 reads CASSETGVSYEQYF. In nucleotides, the CDR3 is TGTGCCAGCAGTGAGACAGGGGTCTCCTACGAGCAGTACTTC. The whole variable domain, remainder taken from reference TRBV2 and TRBJ2-7, is EPEVTQTPSHQVTQMGQEVILRCVPISNHLYFYWYRQILGQKVEFLVSFYNNEISEKSEIFDDQFSVERPDGSNFTLKIRSTKLEDSAMYFCASSETGVSYEQYFGPGTRLTVT.

The chain joins TRBV5-6 to TRBJ2-1; D may be TRBD2 (6 bases). The V end was cut by 0 bases, the J end by 2 bases, with 9 bases between. The CDR3 contains 15 residues. Germline CDR1 and CDR2: SGHDT and YYEEEE. Here the CDR3 reads CASSLELAPYNEQFF. In nucleotides, the CDR3 is TGTGCCAGCAGCTTGGAACTAGCTCCCTACAATGAGCAGTTCTTC.

This clone was seen once. V usage is TRBV11-2 and J usage is TRBJ1-1, with 9 bases lining up with TRBD1. The CDR3 contains 14 residues. The V gene end was trimmed by 3 bases and the J gene end by 4 bases; junction bases not matched to a gene: 3. Per germline, CDR1 SGHAT and CDR2 FQNNGV. CDR3 sequence: CASSFGQGRTEAFF. The DNA of the CDR3 is TGTGCCAGCAGCTTCGGACAGGGGCGCACTGAAGCTTTCTTT.

Concerning this clone: Within the sample, other DNA sequences also encode this same CDR3. The chain links TRBV5-1 to TRBJ1-2, with 7 positions matching TRBD1. With 0 bases clipped from V and 8 bases from J, the junction kept 7 bases outside the gene matches. Germline CDR1 SGHRS, CDR2 YFSETQ. The CDR3 length is 14 residues. In DNA, the CDR3 is TGCGCCAGCAGCTTGGGACAGGGACACGGCGGCTACACCTTC. Its protein product is CASSLGQGHGGYTF.

The chain combines TRBV25-1 with TRBJ2-7; 8 bases line up with TRBD2. This CDR3 region has 14 residues. Germline V gene sequence: CDR1 MGHDK, CDR2 SYGVNS. The V gene end was trimmed by 2 bases and the J gene end by 4 bases; junction bases not matched to a gene: 4. CDR3 bases: TGTGCCAGCAGTGAAACTAGCGGTCCATACGAGCAGTACTTC. Amino acids: CASSETSGPYEQYF.

The rearrangement joins TRBV5-1 to TRBJ2-1; TRBD2 matches 8 bases. The CDR3 length is 15 residues. The junction had 10 bases not matched to a gene; V was cut back by 4 bases and J by 7 bases. Germline V gene lookup returns CDR1 SGHRS and CDR2 YFSETQ. In DNA, the CDR3 is TGCGCCAGCAGCACCGTGTCGGGGGGGTGGAATGAGCAGTTCTTC. Its protein is CASSTVSGGWNEQFF.

This clone occurred once. The chain uses TRBV7-6 and TRBJ1-2; TRBD1 agrees at 7 bases. Looked up from germline, CDR1 is SGHVS and CDR2 is FNYEAQ. Trimming took 3 bases from V and 7 from J; bases not matched to a gene: 11. CDR3 length: 15 amino acids. The CDR3 region has the DNA TGTGCCAGCAGCTTTGACGGGGACAGAACAGGTGGCTACACCTTC. The encoded protein is CASSFDGDRTGGYTF.

CDR3 bases: TGCGCCAGCAGCCAAGCGCAGGTCTACGAGCAGTACTTC. This encodes CASSQAQVYEQYF. V is TRBV4-1 and J is TRBJ2-7; no reliable D call. The CDR3 sequence is 13 residues long. The germline V gene encodes CDR1 MGHRA and CDR2 YSYEKL. Trimming took 1 base from V and 3 from J, leaving 7 bases between them.

V gene TRBV11-1 combines with J gene TRBJ1-1; 7 nucleotides agree with TRBD1. The V gene end was trimmed by 5 bases and the J gene end by 5 bases; junction bases not matched to a gene: 11. There are 15 residues in the CDR3. CDR1 and CDR2 (germline): SGHAT, FQDESV (reference sequence). CDR3 sequence reads: CASSQVRGRRTEAFF. The CDR3, as DNA: TGTGCCAGCAGCCAAGTAAGGGGGCGCAGGACTGAAGCTTTCTTT.

This clone occurred once. This sequence joins TRBV7-9 and TRBJ1-3; D might be TRBD1 (5 bases). Germline lookup yields CDR1 SEHNR and CDR2 FQNEAQ (reference sequence). Trimming pared 5 bases from V and 4 bases from J, leaving 21 bases between. The CDR3 is 17 amino acids. CDR3 loop: CASSRTRGFPGGNTIYF. CDR3 DNA sequence: TGTGCCAGCAGCCGGACTCGGGGGTTCCCGGGGGGAAACACCATATATTTT.

The chain employs TRBV11-2 and TRBJ2-7, with 7 bases matching TRBD1. V trimming: 5 bases; J trimming: 5 bases; junction bases outside the gene matches: 6. CDR3 size: 13 residues. CDR1 and CDR2 (germline): SGHAT, FQNNGV. CDR3 nucleotide sequence: TGTGCCAGCAGCCGCGACAGGGCCCACGAGCAGTACTTC. Protein product: CASSRDRAHEQYF.